This T cell receptor beta chain was captured in a study of blood T cell repertoires in COVID-19. At the level of the study: COVID-19 samples, acute and convalescent, were from the United States, Italy and Spain. PBMCs, B-cell-depleted T cells, or T cells were the source of the cDNA or gDNA that made up the material.

With 8 bases clipped from V and 5 bases from J, the junction kept 8 bases outside the gene matches. Germline V CDR1 and CDR2: SGHRS, YFSETQ. The CDR3 is 13 residues long. In the study's own analysis: Scientists estimated how many nucleated cells there were by amplifying reference gene primers. TCRdb keeps only in-frame clones here, not all; method: immunoSEQ multiplex PCR. V and J calls and clone size follow that table, whereas D and trimming were derived from the DNA. This sample has around 250,000 clones; 82% occur once, and the top ten carry 3.4%. The TCR comes from a woman between 18 and 29 years old with acute or convalescent COVID-19. The sequencing sample was made of peripheral blood. The V and J genes are TRBV5-1 and TRBJ2-7, with TRBD1 identical over 9 bases. CDR3 coding DNA: TGCGCCAGTTCGGGACAGGGTGCCGACGAGCAGTACTTC. Encoded protein: CASSGQGADEQYF. The entire variable domain, with the rest obtained from reference TRBV5-1 and TRBJ2-7, is as follows: KAGVTQTPRYLIKTRGQQVTLSCSPISGHRSVSWYQQTPGQGLQFLFEYFSETQRNKGNFPGRFSGRQFSNSRSEMNVSTLELGDSALYLCASSGQGADEQYFGPGTRLTVT.